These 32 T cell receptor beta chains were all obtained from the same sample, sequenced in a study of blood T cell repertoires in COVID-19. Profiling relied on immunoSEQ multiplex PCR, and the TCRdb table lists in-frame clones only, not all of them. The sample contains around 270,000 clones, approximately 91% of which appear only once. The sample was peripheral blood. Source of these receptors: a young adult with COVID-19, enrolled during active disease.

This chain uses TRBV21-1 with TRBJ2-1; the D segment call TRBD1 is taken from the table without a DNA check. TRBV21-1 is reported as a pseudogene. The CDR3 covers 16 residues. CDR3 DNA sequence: TGTGCCAGCAGCAAAAAGGTGGGACAGGGATACAATGAGCAGTTCTTC. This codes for CASSKKVGQGYNEQFF.

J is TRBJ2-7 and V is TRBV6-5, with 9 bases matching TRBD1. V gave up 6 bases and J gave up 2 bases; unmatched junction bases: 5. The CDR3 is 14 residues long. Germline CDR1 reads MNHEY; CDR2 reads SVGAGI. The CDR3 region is CASRRGTGTYEQYF. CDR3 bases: TGTGCCAGCAGACGTGGGACAGGGACCTACGAGCAGTACTTC.

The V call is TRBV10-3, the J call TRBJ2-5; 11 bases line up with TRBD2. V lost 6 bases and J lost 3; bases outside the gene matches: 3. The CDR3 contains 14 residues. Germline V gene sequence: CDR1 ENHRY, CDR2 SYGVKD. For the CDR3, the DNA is TGTGCCATCAGCTTACTAGCGGGGGAAGAGACCCAGTACTTC. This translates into CAISLLAGEETQYF.

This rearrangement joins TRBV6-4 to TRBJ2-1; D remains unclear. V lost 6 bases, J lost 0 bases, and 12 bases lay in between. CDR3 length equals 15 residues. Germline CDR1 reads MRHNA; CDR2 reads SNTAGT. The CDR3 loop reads CASRVNTNSYNEQFF. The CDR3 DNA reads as TGTGCCAGCAGGGTTAATACTAACTCCTACAATGAGCAGTTCTTC.

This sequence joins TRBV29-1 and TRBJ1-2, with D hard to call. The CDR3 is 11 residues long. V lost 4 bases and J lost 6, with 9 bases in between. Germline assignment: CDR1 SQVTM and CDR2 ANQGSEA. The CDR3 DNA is TGCAGCGTTGGAGCGGCCGATGGCTACACCTTC. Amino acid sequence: CSVGAADGYTF.

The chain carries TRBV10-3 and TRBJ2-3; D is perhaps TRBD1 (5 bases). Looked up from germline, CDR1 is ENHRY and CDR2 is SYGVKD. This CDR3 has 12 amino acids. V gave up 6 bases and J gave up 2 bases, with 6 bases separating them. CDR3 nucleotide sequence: TGTGCCATCAGCGGACACACAGATACGCAGTATTTT. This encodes CAISGHTDTQYF.

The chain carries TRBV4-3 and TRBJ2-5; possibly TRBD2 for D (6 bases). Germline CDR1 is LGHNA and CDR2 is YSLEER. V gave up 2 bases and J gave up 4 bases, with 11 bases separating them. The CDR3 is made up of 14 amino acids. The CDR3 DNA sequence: TGCGCCAGCAGCCAAAATGTCGGGGGAGAGACCCAGTACTTC. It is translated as CASSQNVGGETQYF.

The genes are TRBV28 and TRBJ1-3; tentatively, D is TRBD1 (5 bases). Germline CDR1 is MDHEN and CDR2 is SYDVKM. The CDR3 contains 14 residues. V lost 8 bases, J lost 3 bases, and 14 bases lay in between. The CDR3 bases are TGTGCCAGCTGTACAGGTTTTGGTGGAAACACCATATATTTT. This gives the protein CASCTGFGGNTIYF.

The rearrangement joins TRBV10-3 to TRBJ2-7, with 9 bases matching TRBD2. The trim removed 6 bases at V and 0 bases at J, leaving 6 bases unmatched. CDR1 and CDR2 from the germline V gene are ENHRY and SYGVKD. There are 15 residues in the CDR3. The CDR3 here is CAISGGGAASYEQYF. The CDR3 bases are TGTGCCATCAGCGGCGGGGGGGCGGCCTCCTACGAGCAGTACTTC.

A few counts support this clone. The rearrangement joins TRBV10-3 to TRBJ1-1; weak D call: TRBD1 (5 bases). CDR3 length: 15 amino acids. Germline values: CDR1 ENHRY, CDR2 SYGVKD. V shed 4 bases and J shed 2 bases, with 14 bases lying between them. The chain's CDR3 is CAISGGRPFNTEAFF. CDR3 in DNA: TGTGCCATCAGTGGGGGCCGCCCGTTTAACACTGAAGCTTTCTTT.

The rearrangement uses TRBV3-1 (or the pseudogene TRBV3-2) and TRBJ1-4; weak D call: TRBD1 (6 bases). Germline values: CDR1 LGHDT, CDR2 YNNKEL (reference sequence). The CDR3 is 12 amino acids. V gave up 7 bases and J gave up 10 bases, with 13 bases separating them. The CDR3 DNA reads TGTGCCAGCACGTCAGGGGTAGGAAAACTGTTTTTT. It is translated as CASTSGVGKLFF.

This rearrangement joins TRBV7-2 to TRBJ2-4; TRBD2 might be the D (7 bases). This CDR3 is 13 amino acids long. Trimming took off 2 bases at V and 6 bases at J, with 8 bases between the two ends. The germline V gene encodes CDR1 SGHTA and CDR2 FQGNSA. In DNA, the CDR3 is TGTGCCAGCAGCTTAAGGGGGGGAAACATTCAGTACTTC. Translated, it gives CASSLRGGNIQYF.

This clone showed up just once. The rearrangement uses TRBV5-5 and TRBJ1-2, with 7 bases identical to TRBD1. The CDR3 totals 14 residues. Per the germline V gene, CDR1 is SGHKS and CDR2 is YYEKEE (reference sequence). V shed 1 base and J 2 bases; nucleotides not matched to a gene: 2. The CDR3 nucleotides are TGTGCCAGCAGCTTGTCGACAGGGAACTATGGCTACACCTTC. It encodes CASSLSTGNYGYTF.

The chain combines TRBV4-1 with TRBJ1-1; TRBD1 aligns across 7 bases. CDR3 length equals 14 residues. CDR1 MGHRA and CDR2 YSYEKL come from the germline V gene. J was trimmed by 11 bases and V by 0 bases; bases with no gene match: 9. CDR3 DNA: TGCGCCAGCAGCCAAGATAGGGGGCCAATAAGGGCTTTCTTT. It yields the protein CASSQDRGPIRAFF.

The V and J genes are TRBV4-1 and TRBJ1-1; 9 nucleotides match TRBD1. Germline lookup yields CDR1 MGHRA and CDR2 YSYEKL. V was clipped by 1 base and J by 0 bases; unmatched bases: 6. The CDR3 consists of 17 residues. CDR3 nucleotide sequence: TGCGCCAGCAGCCAAGCCGGGACAGGGACCATGAACACTGAAGCTTTCTTT. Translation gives CASSQAGTGTMNTEAFF.

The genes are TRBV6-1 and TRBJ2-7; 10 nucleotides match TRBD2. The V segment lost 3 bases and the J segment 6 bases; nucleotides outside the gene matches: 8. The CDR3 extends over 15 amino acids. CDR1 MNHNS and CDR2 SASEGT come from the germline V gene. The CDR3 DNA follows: TGTGCCAGCAGTGAGGCTAGCGGGAGTGTCGGCGAGCAGTACTTC. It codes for CASSEASGSVGEQYF.

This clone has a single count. The CDR3 region is CSVDAQDYGYTF. In DNA form, the CDR3 reads TGCAGCGTTGACGCGCAGGACTATGGCTACACCTTC. The genes are TRBV29-1 and TRBJ1-2; unclear D gene. The CDR3 extends over 12 amino acids. V gave up 3 bases and J gave up 3 bases, with 8 bases separating them. The germline gives CDR1 SQVTM, CDR2 ANQGSEA. Full variable domain (rest looked up from reference TRBV29-1 and TRBJ1-2): SAVISQKPSRDICQRGTSLTIQCQVDSQVTMMFWYRQQPGQSLTLIATANQGSEATYESGFVIDKFPISRPNLTFSTLTVSNMSPEDSSIYLCSVDAQDYGYTFGSGTRLTVV.

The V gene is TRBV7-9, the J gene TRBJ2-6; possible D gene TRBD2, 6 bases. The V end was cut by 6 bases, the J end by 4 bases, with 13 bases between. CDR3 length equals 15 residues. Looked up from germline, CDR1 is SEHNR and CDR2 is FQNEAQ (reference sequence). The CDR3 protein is CASSSRDPGANVLTF. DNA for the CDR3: TGTGCCAGCAGTTCGCGGGATCCCGGGGCCAACGTCCTGACTTTC. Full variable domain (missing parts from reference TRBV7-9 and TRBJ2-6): DTGVSQNPRHKITKRGQNVTFRCDPISEHNRLYWYRQTLGQGPEFLTYFQNEAQLEKSRLLSDRFSAERPKGSFSTLEIQRTEQGDSAMYLCASSSRDPGANVLTFGAGSRLTVL.

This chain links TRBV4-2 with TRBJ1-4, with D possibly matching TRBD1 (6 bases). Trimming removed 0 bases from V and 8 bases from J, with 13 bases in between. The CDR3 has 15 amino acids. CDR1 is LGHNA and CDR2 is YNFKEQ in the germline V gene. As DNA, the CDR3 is TGTGCCAGCAGCCAAGAGTGGCAGGGGCAGGAAAAACTGTTTTTT. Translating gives CASSQEWQGQEKLFF.

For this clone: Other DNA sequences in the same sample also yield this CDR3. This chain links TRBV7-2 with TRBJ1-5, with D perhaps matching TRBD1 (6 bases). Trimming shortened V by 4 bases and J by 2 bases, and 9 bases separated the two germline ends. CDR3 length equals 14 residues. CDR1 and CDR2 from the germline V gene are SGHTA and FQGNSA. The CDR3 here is CASSSRQGNQPQHF. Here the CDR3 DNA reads TGTGCCAGCAGCTCAAGACAGGGCAATCAGCCCCAGCATTTT.

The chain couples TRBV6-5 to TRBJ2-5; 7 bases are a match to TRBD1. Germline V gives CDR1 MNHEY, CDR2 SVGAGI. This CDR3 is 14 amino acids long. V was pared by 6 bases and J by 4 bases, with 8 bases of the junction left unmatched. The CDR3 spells CASSQYRGGETQYF. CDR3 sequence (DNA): TGTGCCAGCAGCCAGTACAGGGGTGGAGAGACCCAGTACTTC.

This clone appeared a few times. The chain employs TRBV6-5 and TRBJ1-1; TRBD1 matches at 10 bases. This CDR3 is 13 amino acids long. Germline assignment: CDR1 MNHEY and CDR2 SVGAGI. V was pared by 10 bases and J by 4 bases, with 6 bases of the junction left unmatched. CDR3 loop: CATGQGESTEAFF. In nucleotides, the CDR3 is TGTGCCACAGGACAGGGGGAGAGCACTGAAGCTTTCTTT.

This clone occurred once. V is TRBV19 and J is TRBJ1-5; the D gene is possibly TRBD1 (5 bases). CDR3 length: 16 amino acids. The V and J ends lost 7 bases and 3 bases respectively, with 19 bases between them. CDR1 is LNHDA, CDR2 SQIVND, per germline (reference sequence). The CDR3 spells CASTTAGDRDNQPQHF. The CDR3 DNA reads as TGTGCCAGTACTACCGCCGGAGACAGAGACAATCAGCCCCAGCATTTT.

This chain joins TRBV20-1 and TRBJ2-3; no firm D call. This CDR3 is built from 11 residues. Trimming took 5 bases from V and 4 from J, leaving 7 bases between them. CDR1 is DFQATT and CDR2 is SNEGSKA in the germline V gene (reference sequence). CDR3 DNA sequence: TGCAGTGCTGGTCTAGCAGATACGCAGTATTTT. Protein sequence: CSAGLADTQYF.

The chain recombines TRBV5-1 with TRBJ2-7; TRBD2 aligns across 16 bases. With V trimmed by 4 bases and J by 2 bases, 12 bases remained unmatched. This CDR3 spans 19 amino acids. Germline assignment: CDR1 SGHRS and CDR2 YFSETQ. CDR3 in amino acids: CASSAEPGLAGGGAYEQYF. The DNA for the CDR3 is TGCGCCAGCAGCGCCGAACCGGGACTAGCGGGAGGGGGGGCCTACGAGCAGTACTTC.

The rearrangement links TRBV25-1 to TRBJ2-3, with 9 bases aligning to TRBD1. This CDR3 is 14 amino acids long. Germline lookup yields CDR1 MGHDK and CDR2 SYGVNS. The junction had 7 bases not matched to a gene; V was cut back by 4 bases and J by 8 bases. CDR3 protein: CASSGTGEAGTQYF. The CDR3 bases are TGTGCCAGCAGTGGGACAGGGGAGGCAGGTACGCAGTATTTT.

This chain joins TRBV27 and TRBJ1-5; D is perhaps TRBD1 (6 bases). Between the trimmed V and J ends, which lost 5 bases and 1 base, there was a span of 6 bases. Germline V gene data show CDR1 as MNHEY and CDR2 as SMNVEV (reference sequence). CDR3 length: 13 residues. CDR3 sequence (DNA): TGTGCCAGCAGTAGGGGGAGCAATCAGCCCCAGCATTTT. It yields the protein CASSRGSNQPQHF.

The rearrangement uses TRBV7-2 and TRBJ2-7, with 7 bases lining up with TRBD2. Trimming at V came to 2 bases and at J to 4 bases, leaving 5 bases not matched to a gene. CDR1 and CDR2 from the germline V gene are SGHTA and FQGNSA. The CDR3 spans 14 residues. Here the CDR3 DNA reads TGTGCCAGCAGCTTAATGGCGGGGGATTACGAGCAGTACTTC. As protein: CASSLMAGDYEQYF.

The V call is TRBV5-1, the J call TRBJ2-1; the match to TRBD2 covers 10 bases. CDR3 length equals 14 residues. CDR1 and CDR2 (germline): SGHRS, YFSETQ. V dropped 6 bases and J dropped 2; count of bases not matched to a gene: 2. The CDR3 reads CASTGTSAYNEQFF. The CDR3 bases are TGCGCCAGCACCGGGACTAGCGCCTACAATGAGCAGTTCTTC.

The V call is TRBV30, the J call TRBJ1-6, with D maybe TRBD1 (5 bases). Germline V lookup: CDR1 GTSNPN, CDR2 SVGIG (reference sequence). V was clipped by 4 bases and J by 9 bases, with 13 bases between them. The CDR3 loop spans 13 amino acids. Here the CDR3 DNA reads TGTGCCTGGAACGGCGGGGGTAGTTCACCCCTCCACTTT. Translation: CAWNGGGSSPLHF.

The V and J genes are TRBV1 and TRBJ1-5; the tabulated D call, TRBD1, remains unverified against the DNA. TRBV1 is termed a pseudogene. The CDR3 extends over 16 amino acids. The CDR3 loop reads CTSSQDPGCRNQPQHF. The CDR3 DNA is TGCACCAGCAGCCAAGATCCAGGTTGCCGAAATCAGCCCCAGCATTTT.

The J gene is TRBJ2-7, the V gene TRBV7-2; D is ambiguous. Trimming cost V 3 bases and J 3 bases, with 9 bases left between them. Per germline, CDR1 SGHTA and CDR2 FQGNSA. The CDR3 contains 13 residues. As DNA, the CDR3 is TGTGCCAGCAGCTTCGGGTCGGGCTACGAGCAGTACTTC. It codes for CASSFGSGYEQYF.